This TCR beta chain appears in the sequencing data of a study of identical twins. A few counts support this clonotype. Its antigen is unidentified. Study results and caveats: Sharing of beta out-of-frame sequences by twins showed a weaker excess.

A single record per CDR3 protein comes from TCRdb applying MiXCR to the 5' RACE reads. The data hold more than 600,000 distinct CDR3 sequences, with about 20% observed a single time. The same sample was also used in a study of T cells expressing NK-cell markers.

The sample consisted of PBMCs. This receptor was taken from a woman in her late teens or twenties in good health.

The CDR3 region is CASSSGVRQFF. In nucleotides, the CDR3 is TGTGCCAGCAGCTCAGGGGTTAGGCAGTTCTTC. The chain uses TRBV5-6 and TRBJ2-1; maybe TRBD1 (6 bases). Germline V gene sequence: CDR1 SGHDT, CDR2 YYEEEE. The ends were cut back, 3 bases at V and 12 bases at J, with 10 bases in the middle. The CDR3 sequence is 11 residues long.